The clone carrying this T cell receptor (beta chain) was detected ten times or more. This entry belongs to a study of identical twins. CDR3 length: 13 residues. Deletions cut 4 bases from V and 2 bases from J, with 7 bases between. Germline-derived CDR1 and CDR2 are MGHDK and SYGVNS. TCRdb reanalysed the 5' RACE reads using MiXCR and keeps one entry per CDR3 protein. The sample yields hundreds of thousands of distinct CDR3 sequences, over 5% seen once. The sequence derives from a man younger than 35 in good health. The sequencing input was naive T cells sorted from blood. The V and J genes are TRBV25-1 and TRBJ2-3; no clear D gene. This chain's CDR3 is CASSASATDTQYF. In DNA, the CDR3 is TGTGCCAGCAGTGCCTCGGCCACAGATACGCAGTATTTT.